The 20 T cell receptor beta chains presented below share a single source sample, sequenced in a study of blood T cell repertoires in COVID-19. The protocol was immunoSEQ multiplex PCR, while the TCRdb copy is restricted to in-frame clones and leaves out a portion. The table has some 97,000 clones, approximately 90% seen once. The sequenced sample consisted of peripheral blood. Every receptor here comes from a man aged 45-65 years with acute or convalescent COVID-19.

This clone was picked up a small number of times. This rearrangement joins TRBV15 to TRBJ1-5; weak D call: TRBD1 (5 bases). V lost 1 base and J lost 4, with 8 bases in between. The CDR3 length is 14 residues. CDR1 is LNHNV, CDR2 YYDKDF, per germline (reference sequence). The DNA for the CDR3 is TGTGCCACCAGCAGAGGACAGCCGAATCAGCCCCAGCATTTT. Residues: CATSRGQPNQPQHF.

The gene calls are TRBV9 and TRBJ2-7, with 9 bases identical to TRBD1. The CDR3 consists of 15 residues. Losses at the gene ends were 0 bases for V and 4 bases for J; bases not matched to a gene: 5. Germline CDR1 reads SGDLS; CDR2 reads YYNGEE. CDR3: CASSVAGTGIYEQYF. The CDR3 bases are TGTGCCAGCAGCGTAGCTGGGACAGGGATATACGAGCAGTACTTC.

The chain links TRBV5-1 to TRBJ2-7, with a possible D match to TRBD2 (6 bases). Trimming shortened V by 0 bases and J by 4 bases, and 11 bases separated the two germline ends. Germline loops: CDR1 SGHRS, CDR2 YFSETQ. The CDR3 totals 14 residues. The CDR3 sequence is CASSLGWGEYEQYF. DNA for the CDR3: TGCGCCAGCAGCTTGGGGTGGGGGGAGTACGAGCAGTACTTC.

The chain links TRBV11-2 to TRBJ2-2; D unresolved. The CDR3 is made up of 12 amino acids. Germline lookup yields CDR1 SGHAT and CDR2 FQNNGV. V lost 3 bases, J lost 4 bases, and 3 bases lay in between. Written as DNA, the CDR3 is TGTGCCAGCAGCTTTAGCACCGGGGAGCTGTTTTTT. Translated, it gives CASSFSTGELFF.

The chain employs TRBV10-3 and TRBJ2-7; D remains unclear. V gave up 3 bases and J gave up 6 bases, with 6 bases separating them. From germline, CDR1 is ENHRY and CDR2 SYGVKD. This CDR3 contains 11 residues. The CDR3 loop is CAISDDFEQYF. CDR3 bases: TGTGCCATCAGTGATGACTTCGAGCAGTACTTC.

This clone appeared once. This chain uses TRBV19 with TRBJ2-2; the D gene is possibly TRBD1 (5 bases). CDR1 LNHDA and CDR2 SQIVND come from the germline V gene (reference sequence). The CDR3 contains 13 residues. Trimming removed 7 bases from V and 2 bases from J, with 8 bases in between. CDR3: CASITGNTGELFF. The DNA of the CDR3 is TGTGCCAGTATCACAGGAAACACCGGGGAGCTGTTTTTT.

V is TRBV5-1 and J is TRBJ2-1, with TRBD2 matching 10 bases. The CDR3 consists of 15 residues. Trimming cost V 0 bases and J 4 bases; bases outside gene matches: 1. Germline lookup yields CDR1 SGHRS and CDR2 YFSETQ. As DNA, the CDR3 is TGCGCCAGCAGCTTGGGGACTAGCGGTTACAATGAGCAGTTCTTC. Its protein product is CASSLGTSGYNEQFF.

The J gene is TRBJ2-1, the V gene TRBV20-1, with D perhaps matching TRBD2 (6 bases). Germline lookup yields CDR1 DFQATT and CDR2 SNEGSKA (reference sequence). The CDR3 is 14 amino acids. Trimming pared 3 bases from V and 4 bases from J, leaving 13 bases between. The CDR3 sequence: CSASPGTSYNEQFF. In nucleotides, the CDR3 is TGCAGTGCTAGTCCTGGGACTTCGTACAATGAGCAGTTCTTC.

The chain has TRBV18 and TRBJ2-7; 9 bases fit TRBD1. The germline V gene encodes CDR1 KGHSH and CDR2 LQKENI. J gave up 6 bases and V 6 bases, and 12 bases lay outside the gene matches. The length of the CDR3 is 15 residues. For the CDR3, the DNA is TGTGCCAGCTCTTTGGCCGGGGACAGGGCTGGCGAGCAGTACTTC. Its protein product is CASSLAGDRAGEQYF. The full variable domain, with the rest looked up from reference TRBV18 and TRBJ2-7, is NAGVMQNPRHLVRRRGQEARLRCSPMKGHSHVYWYRQLPEEGLKFMVYLQKENIIDESGMPKERFSAEFPKEGPSILRIQQVVRGDSAAYFCASSLAGDRAGEQYFGPGTRLTVT.

The chain uses TRBV27 and TRBJ2-7, with a possible D match to TRBD1 (6 bases). Trimming removed 5 bases from V and 1 base from J, with 18 bases in between. There are 16 residues in the CDR3. Germline assignment: CDR1 MNHEY and CDR2 SMNVEV (reference sequence). For the CDR3, the DNA is TGTGCCAGCAGTCCGGACACAGGGAGAAATTCCTACGAGCAGTACTTC. The encoded protein is CASSPDTGRNSYEQYF.

The rearrangement uses TRBV9 and TRBJ2-5, with D possibly TRBD2 on 6 matching bases. Trimming took off 0 bases at V and 4 bases at J, with 13 bases between the two ends. The CDR3 extends over 15 amino acids. From germline, CDR1 is SGDLS and CDR2 YYNGEE. Here the CDR3 reads CASSVVGGAGETQYF. CDR3 nucleotides: TGTGCCAGCAGCGTAGTTGGAGGGGCCGGAGAGACCCAGTACTTC. The full variable domain, completed using reference TRBV9 and TRBJ2-5, is DSGVTQTPKHLITATGQRVTLRCSPRSGDLSVYWYQQSLDQGLQFLIQYYNGEERAKGNILERFSAQQFPDLHSELNLSSLELGDSALYFCASSVVGGAGETQYFGPGTRLLVL.

This clone was detected once. The J gene is TRBJ1-2, the V gene TRBV9; 7 bases line up with TRBD1. CDR1 is SGDLS and CDR2 is YYNGEE in the germline V gene. This CDR3 region has 14 residues. V shed 0 bases and J 8 bases; nucleotides not matched to a gene: 7. The CDR3 DNA reads TGTGCCAGCAGCGTAGAACAGGGGAGGTCGGGCTACACCTTC. Protein: CASSVEQGRSGYTF.

The chain combines TRBV4-1 with TRBJ1-5, with unresolved D. The germline V and J ends were trimmed by 4 bases and 1 base, with 17 bases remaining between them. Germline V gives CDR1 MGHRA, CDR2 YSYEKL. CDR3 length: 17 amino acids. Here the CDR3 reads CASSPIGEIASNQPQHF. The CDR3 coding sequence is TGCGCCAGCAGCCCAATTGGGGAGATAGCGAGCAATCAGCCCCAGCATTTT.

This clone appeared once. The V gene is TRBV11-3, the J gene TRBJ2-5; 10 nucleotides line up with TRBD2. J lost 5 bases, V lost 7 bases, and 10 bases had no gene match. Germline lookup yields CDR1 SGHNT and CDR2 YENEEA. The CDR3 sequence is 15 residues long. The CDR3 sequence: CASITQREGGETQYF. The CDR3 bases are TGTGCCAGCATCACCCAGCGGGAGGGCGGTGAGACCCAGTACTTC.

The rearrangement links TRBV19 to TRBJ1-3; weak D call: TRBD1 (6 bases). V was cut by 6 bases and J by 0 bases, with 18 bases left in between. The CDR3 consists of 17 residues. Germline CDR1 LNHDA, CDR2 SQIVND (reference sequence). CDR3 in amino acids: CASSRMGALSSGNTIYF. In DNA form, the CDR3 reads TGTGCCAGTAGCCGGATGGGGGCCCTGAGCTCTGGAAACACCATATATTTT.

The CDR3 loop is CASSHGPGAYEQYF. The CDR3 DNA reads TGTGCCAGCAGCCATGGGCCAGGGGCCTACGAGCAGTACTTC. The rearrangement uses TRBV3-1 (or the pseudogene TRBV3-2) and TRBJ2-7; D perhaps matches TRBD1 (6 bases). V shed 3 bases and J shed 2 bases, with 11 bases lying between them. The CDR3 consists of 14 residues. Germline CDR1 LGHDT, CDR2 YNNKEL (reference sequence).

Only one count was recorded for this clone. V gene TRBV10-3 combines with J gene TRBJ1-1; D gene unclear. The CDR3 spans 14 residues. Germline V CDR1 and CDR2: ENHRY, SYGVKD. Trimming removed 3 bases at V and 2 bases at J, with 10 bases between. The CDR3 loop is CAISDQIANTEAFF. Written as DNA, the CDR3 is TGTGCCATCAGTGATCAGATAGCTAACACTGAAGCTTTCTTT.

The chain has TRBV12-2 and TRBJ2-5; no DNA check was done on the table's D call, TRBD2. TRBV12-2 is a recognized pseudogene. CDR3 size: 15 residues. The CDR3 DNA sequence: TGTGCAAGTCGCCAGCAACTAGCGGTGGTGGAGACCCAGTACTTC. Amino acids: CASRQQLAVVETQYF.

The chain links TRBV5-4 to TRBJ1-2; D is unresolved. Trimming took 5 bases from V and 3 from J, leaving 11 bases between them. Per the germline V gene, CDR1 is SGHNT and CDR2 is YYREEE (reference sequence). This CDR3 has 13 residues. CDR3 bases: TGTGCCAGCAGTGCTGCCGGGGACTATGGCTACACCTTC. It codes for CASSAAGDYGYTF.

The chain combines TRBV10-3 with TRBJ1-2; D unresolved. V lost 4 bases and J lost 4, with 13 bases in between. Per germline, CDR1 ENHRY and CDR2 SYGVKD. The CDR3 contains 14 residues. As DNA, the CDR3 is TGTGCCATCAGTGGGAAGAAACTAGGCTATGGCTACACCTTC. Translating it yields CAISGKKLGYGYTF.